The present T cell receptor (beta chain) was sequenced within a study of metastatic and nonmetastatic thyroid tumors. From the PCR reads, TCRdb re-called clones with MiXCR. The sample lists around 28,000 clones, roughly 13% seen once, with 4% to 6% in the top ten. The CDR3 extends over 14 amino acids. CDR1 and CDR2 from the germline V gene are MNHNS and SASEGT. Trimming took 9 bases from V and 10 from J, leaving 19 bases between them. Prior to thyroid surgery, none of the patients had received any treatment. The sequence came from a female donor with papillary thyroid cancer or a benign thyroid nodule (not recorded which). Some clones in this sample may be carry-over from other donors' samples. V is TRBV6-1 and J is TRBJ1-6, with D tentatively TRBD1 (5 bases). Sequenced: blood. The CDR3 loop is CARTRDGPGSPLHF. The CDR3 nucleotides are TGTGCCAGAACGAGGGACGGCCCAGGGTCACCCCTCCACTTT.